Only one count was recorded for the clone carrying this TCR beta chain. The record originates from a study of blood T cell repertoires in COVID-19. Study-wide context: T cells, B-cell-depleted T cells, or PBMCs provided the cDNA or gDNA that served as material.

How the authors handled the data: Reference gene primer amplification gave estimated nucleated cell counts. The repertoire was sequenced with immunoSEQ multiplex PCR; TCRdb's copy has only in-frame clones and lacks some. That table is the source of V, J and clone size, and D and trimming were worked out from the DNA. The sample holds more than 95,000 clones; around three quarters are singletons and the top ten take around a third. Per germline, CDR1 MGHRA and CDR2 YSYEKL. Trimming left V 0 bases short and J 14 bases short, with 19 bases between. This CDR3 spans 14 amino acids. The chain joins TRBV4-1 to TRBJ2-5, with a possible D match to TRBD2 (6 bases). Sequencing was performed on peripheral blood. The clonotype originates from a man aged 40-49 years with active or convalescent COVID-19. Here the CDR3 DNA reads TGCGCCAGCAGCCAAGATCCCGGGGAGGCTAACACTTACTTC. This translates into CASSQDPGEANTYF.